Included here is one T cell receptor beta chain sequence, with context. Per the germline V gene, CDR1 is SQVTM and CDR2 is ANQGSEA. V dropped 8 bases and J dropped 5 bases, with 15 bases sitting between them. The CDR3 totals 13 residues. These data originate in a study of blood T cell repertoires in COVID-19. Study at large: From T cells, B-cell-depleted T cells, or PBMCs came the material, which was cDNA or gDNA.

Assay: immunoSEQ multiplex PCR; the TCRdb copy retains only in-frame clones and omits some. Here the sample spans about 230,000 clones, roughly 80% being singletons. The TCR was taken from a woman at least 80 years old with acute or convalescent COVID-19. The sample was peripheral blood. The chain links TRBV29-1 to TRBJ1-4, with D maybe TRBD1 (6 bases). CDR3 in DNA: TGCAGCCCATCCAGGGGTTCGAATGAAAAACTGTTTTTT. As protein: CSPSRGSNEKLFF.